These 8 T cell receptor beta chains were all obtained from the same sample, sequenced in a study of shared clonotypes between healthy human individuals. Method: immunoSEQ multiplex PCR; TCRdb's copy keeps in-frame clones and lacks some. The table lists a few hundred thousand clones, around two thirds of them singletons, with approximately 10% in the top ten. The sequenced sample was memory CD4+ T cells sorted from blood. The subset is: CD45RA-negative fraction. All receptors derive from a man under 40 in good health.

This clone was counted only a few times. The chain uses TRBV21-1 and TRBJ1-4. TRBV21-1 is deemed a pseudogene. This CDR3 contains 12 residues. The DNA for the CDR3 is TGTGCCAGCCGCCGGAGCAGAGAGAAACTGTTTTTT. Its protein product is CASRRSREKLFF.

The V gene is TRBV5-1, the J gene TRBJ1-1; D uncertain. The germline CDR1 and CDR2 sequences are SGHRS and YFSETQ. Trimming stripped 3 bases from V and 6 bases from J, with 12 bases between. CDR3 length equals 13 residues. The CDR3 loop is CASSSNPGAEAFF. The CDR3 DNA reads TGCGCCAGCAGCTCCAATCCCGGGGCTGAAGCTTTCTTT. The whole variable domain, filled in from reference TRBV5-1 and TRBJ1-1, reads KAGVTQTPRYLIKTRGQQVTLSCSPISGHRSVSWYQQTPGQGLQFLFEYFSETQRNKGNFPGRFSGRQFSNSRSEMNVSTLELGDSALYLCASSSNPGAEAFFGQGTRLTVV.

The V and J genes are TRBV5-1 and TRBJ2-7; 11 bases are a match to TRBD1. CDR1 is SGHRS, CDR2 YFSETQ, per germline. The CDR3 runs 14 residues. Trimming took 2 bases from V and 6 from J; bases not matched to a gene: 4. DNA for the CDR3: TGCGCCAGCAGCTTAGGGACAGGGGGAACCGAGCAGTACTTC. It encodes CASSLGTGGTEQYF.

The CDR3 reads CASSQVVLNEQFF. CDR3 in DNA: TGCGCCAGCAGCCAAGTTGTCCTCAATGAGCAGTTCTTC. The V and J genes are TRBV4-3 and TRBJ2-1; D gene uncertain. The length of the CDR3 is 13 residues. V dropped 1 base and J dropped 6 bases, with 7 bases sitting between them. From germline, CDR1 is LGHNA and CDR2 YSLEER.

J is TRBJ2-3 and V is TRBV5-4, with D perhaps being TRBD1 or TRBD2 (5 bases each). V lost 7 bases to trimming and J lost 1 base, with 16 bases between them. The germline CDR1 and CDR2 sequences are SGHNT and YYREEE (reference sequence). The CDR3 extends over 15 amino acids. The CDR3 reads CASSSERGGTDTQYF. As DNA, the CDR3 is TGTGCCAGCTCCTCGGAGAGGGGAGGCACAGATACGCAGTATTTT. Supplemented by reference TRBV5-4 and TRBJ2-3, the full variable domain reads ETGVTQSPTHLIKTRGQQVTLRCSSQSGHNTVSWYQQALGQGPQFIFQYYREEENGRGNFPPRFSGLQFPNYSSELNVNALELDDSALYLCASSSERGGTDTQYFGPGTRLTVL.

This sequence joins TRBV5-4 and TRBJ2-2, with TRBD2 matching over 12 bases. The length of the CDR3 is 17 residues. Germline V gives CDR1 SGHNT, CDR2 YYREEE (reference sequence). Unmatched junction bases numbered 6, after V lost 4 bases and J lost 2 bases. The CDR3 spells CASSTGLAGSNTGELFF. The CDR3 coding sequence is TGTGCCAGCAGCACGGGACTAGCGGGCTCAAACACCGGGGAGCTGTTTTTT.

V gene TRBV6-5 combines with J gene TRBJ2-7; 7 positions agree with TRBD1. The junction had 13 bases not matched to a gene; V was cut back by 8 bases and J by 3 bases. The V gene's germline CDR1 is MNHEY and CDR2 SVGAGI. The CDR3 consists of 15 residues. In nucleotides, the CDR3 is TGTGCCAGCCGGGACAGACAAACTCACTTCTACGAGCAGTACTTC. It codes for CASRDRQTHFYEQYF.

The chain carries TRBV18 and TRBJ2-1; 16 bases are a match to TRBD2. From germline, CDR1 is KGHSH and CDR2 LQKENI. This CDR3 has 16 amino acids. V gave up 3 bases and J gave up 9 bases; unmatched junction bases: 5. CDR3: CASSPGTSGRAGEQFF. The CDR3 DNA is TGTGCCAGCTCACCTGGGACTAGCGGGAGGGCCGGTGAGCAGTTCTTC.